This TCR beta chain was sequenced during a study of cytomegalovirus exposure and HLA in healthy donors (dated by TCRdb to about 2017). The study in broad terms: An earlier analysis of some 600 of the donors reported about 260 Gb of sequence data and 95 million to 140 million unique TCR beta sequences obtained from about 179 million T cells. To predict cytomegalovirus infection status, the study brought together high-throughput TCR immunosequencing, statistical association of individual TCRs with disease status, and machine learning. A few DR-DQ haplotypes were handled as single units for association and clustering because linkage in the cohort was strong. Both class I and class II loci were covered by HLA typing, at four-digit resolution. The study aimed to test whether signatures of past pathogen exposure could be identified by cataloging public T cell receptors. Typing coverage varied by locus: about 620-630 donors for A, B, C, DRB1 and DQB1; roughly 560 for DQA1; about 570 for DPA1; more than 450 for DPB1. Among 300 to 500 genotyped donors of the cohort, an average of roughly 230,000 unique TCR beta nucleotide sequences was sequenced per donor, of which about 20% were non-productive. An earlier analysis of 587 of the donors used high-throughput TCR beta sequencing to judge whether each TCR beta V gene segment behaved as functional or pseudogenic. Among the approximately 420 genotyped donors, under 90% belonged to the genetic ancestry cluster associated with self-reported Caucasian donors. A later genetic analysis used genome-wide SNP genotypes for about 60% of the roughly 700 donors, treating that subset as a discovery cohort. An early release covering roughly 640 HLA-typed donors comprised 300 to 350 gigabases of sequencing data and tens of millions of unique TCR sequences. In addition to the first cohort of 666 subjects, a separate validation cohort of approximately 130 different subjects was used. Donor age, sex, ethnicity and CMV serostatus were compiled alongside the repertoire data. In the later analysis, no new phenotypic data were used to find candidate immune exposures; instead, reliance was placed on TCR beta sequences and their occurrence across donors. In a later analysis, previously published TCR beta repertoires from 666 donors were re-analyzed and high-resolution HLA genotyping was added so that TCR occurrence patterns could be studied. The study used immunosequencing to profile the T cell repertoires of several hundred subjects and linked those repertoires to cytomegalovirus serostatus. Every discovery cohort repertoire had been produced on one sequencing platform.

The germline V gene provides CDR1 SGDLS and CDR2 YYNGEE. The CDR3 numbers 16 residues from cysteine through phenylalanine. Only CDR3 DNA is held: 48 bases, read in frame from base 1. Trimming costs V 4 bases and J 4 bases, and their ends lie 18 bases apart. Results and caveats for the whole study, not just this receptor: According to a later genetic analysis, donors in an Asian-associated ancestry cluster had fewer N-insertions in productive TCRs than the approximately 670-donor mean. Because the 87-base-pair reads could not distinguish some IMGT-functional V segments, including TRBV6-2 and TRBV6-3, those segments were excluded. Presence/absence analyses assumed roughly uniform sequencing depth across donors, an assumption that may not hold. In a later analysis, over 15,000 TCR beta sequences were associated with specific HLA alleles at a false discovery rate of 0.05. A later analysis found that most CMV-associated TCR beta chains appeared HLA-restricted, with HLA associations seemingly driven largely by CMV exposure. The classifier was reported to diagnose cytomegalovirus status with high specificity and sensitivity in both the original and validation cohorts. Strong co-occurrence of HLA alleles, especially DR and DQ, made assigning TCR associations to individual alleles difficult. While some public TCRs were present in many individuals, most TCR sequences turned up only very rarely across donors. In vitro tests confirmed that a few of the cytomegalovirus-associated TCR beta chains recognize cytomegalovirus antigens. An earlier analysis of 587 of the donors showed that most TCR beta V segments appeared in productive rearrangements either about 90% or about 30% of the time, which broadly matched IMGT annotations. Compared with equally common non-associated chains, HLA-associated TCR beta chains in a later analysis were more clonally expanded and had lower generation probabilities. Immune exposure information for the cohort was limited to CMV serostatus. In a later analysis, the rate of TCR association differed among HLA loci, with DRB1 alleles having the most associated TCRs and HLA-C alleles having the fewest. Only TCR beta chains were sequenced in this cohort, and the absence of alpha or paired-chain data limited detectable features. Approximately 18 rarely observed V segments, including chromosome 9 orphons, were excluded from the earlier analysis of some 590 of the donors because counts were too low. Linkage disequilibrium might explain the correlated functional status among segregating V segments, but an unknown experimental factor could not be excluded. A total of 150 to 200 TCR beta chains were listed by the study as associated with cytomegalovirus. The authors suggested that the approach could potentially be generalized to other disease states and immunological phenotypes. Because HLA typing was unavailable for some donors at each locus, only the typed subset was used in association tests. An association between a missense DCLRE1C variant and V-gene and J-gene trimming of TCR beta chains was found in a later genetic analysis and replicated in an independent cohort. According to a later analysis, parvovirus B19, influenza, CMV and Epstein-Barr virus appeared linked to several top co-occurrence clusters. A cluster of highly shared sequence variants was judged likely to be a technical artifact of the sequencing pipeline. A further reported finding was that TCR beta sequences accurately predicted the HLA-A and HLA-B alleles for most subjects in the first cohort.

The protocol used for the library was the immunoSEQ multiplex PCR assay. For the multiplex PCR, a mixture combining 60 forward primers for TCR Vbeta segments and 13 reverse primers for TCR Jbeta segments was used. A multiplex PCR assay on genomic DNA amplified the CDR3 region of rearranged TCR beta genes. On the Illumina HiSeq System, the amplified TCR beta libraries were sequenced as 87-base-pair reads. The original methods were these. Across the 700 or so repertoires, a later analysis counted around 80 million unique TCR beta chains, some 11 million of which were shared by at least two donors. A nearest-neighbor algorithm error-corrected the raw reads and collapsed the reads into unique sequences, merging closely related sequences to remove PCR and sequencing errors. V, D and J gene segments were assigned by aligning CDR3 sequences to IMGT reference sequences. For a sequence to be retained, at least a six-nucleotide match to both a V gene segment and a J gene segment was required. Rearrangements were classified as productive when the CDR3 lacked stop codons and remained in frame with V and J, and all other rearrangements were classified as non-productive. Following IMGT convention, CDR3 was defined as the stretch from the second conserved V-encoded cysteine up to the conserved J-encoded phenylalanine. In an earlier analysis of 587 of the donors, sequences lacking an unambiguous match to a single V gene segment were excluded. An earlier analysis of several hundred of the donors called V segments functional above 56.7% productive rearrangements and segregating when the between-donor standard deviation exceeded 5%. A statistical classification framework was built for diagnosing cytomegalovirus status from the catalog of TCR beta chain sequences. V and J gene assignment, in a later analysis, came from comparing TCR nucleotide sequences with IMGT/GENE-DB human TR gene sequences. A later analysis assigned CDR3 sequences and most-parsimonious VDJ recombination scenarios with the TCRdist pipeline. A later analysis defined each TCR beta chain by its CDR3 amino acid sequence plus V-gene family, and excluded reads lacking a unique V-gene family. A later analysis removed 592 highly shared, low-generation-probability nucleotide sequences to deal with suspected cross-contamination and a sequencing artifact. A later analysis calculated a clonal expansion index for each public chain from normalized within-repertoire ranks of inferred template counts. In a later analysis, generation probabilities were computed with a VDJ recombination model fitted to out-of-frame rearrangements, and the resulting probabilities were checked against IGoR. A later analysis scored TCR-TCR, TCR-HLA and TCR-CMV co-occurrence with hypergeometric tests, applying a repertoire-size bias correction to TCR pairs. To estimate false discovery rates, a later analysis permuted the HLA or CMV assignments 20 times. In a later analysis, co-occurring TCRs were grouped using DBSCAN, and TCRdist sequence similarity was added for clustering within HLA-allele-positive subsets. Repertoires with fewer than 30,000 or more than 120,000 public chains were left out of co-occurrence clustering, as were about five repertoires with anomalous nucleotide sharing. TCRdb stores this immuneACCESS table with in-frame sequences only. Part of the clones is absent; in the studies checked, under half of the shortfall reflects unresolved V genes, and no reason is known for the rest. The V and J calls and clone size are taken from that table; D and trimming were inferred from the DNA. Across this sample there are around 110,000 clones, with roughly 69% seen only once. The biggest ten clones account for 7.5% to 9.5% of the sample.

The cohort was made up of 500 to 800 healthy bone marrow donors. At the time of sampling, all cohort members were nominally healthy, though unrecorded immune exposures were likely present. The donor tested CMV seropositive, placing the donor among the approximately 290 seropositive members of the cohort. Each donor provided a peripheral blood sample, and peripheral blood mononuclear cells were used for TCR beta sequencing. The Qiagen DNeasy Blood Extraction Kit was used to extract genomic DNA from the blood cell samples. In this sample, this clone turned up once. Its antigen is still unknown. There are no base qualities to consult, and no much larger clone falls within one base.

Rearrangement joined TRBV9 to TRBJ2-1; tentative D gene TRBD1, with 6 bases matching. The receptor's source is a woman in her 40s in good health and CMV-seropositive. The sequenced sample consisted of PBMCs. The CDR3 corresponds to CASSPHRQALYNEQFF. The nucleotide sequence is TGTGCCAGCAGCCCACACCGACAGGCCCTATACAATGAGCAGTTCTTC.